The entry below describes one T cell receptor beta chain. In its sample, this clonotype was seen a few times. The clone's antigen remains unknown. No much larger clone exists at a distance of one base, and base qualities are not known. To demonstrate the VDJtools post-analysis software, the study profiled TCR beta repertoires from the peripheral blood of about a dozen young patients with multiple sclerosis. The multiple sclerosis patients were children and adolescents between roughly 6 and 16 years of age. The library was made by PCR. Sequencing relied on an Illumina HiSeq 2500. To reduce PCR and sequencing biases, unique molecular identifiers were built into the TCR beta cDNA libraries. Every 1 to 10 million input T cells yielded approximately 500,000 cDNA molecules, meaning each molecule approximated one T cell. The same protocol used for the earlier healthy control dataset was applied to prepare and sequence the patient libraries. Samples belonging to the same batch were prepared together, multiplexed and sequenced on a shared HiSeq lane. In the authors' own workflow: Raw barcoded reads were processed with MIGEC, discarding single-read molecular identifier groups before consensus assembly and CDR3 extraction. Clonotype tables were post-analysed with VDJtools, and diversity was normalized by down-sampling all datasets to the smallest sample size. Repertoire overlap clustering matched CDR3 amino acid but not nucleotide sequences to correct batch-related cross-sample contamination. In-frame beta chains were kept once TCRdb had trimmed the public reads at Q25 with fastp and called clones with MiXCR. For every CDR3 protein sequence, its rows merge into one entry that carries the most common genes and DNA. TCRdb's processing, not the authors', yielded these V and J calls. Here the sample has roughly 600,000 distinct CDR3 sequences; 44% occur a single time. The top ten clones comprise around 1.7% of the sample.

These data belong to a study of post-analysis software for immune sequencing data (dated by TCRdb to between 2014 and 2016). With regard to the full study: Disease courses on record covered relapsing-remitting, secondary progressive and progressive-relapsing multiple sclerosis, though some patients had no subtype annotation. The patient repertoires were set against around ten previously published healthy control repertoires from donors whose ages ranged from roughly 6 to 26 years. A subset of samples was prepared in parallel using single-end sample barcoding, then pooled and co-amplified after Illumina adapter ligation. Paper-wide results and their limitations: Patients showed significantly higher frequencies than controls for a handful of TRBV segments, among them TRBV5-6, TRBV5-1 and TRBV20-1. Direct clustering with F measure revealed strong co-clustering of samples prepared in the same batch, which led to a batch-effect correction. The control group was slightly older than the multiple sclerosis patient group. Compared with controls, multiple sclerosis patients had significantly lower normalized Chao1 diversity, a finding suggesting substantial peripheral T-cell clonal expansion.

CDR1 and CDR2, per the germline V gene, are SGHTA and FQGNSA. The CDR3 holds 15 amino acids from the cysteine to the phenylalanine. Only the CDR3 part of the read is kept: 45 bases, read in frame from the first base. The V end gives up 5 bases and the J end 6 bases, leaving 10 bases in the junction not matched to a gene. Input material: blood. Recombination linked TRBV7-2 to TRBJ2-4; 7 nucleotides in the junction match TRBD2. The TCR originated in a girl aged 5 to 17 with multiple sclerosis. The DNA sequence reads TGTGCCAGCAGCCAGGAGGCAGGGAGGGGAAACATTCAGTACTTC. Translated, it gives CASSQEAGRGNIQYF.